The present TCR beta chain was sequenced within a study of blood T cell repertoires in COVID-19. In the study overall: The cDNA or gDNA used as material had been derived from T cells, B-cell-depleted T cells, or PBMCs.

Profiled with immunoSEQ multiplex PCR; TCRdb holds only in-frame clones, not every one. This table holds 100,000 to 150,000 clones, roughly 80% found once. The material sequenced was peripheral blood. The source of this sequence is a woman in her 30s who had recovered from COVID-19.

CDR3 in DNA: TGCGCCAGCTCCGTCGGCTACGAGCAGTACTTC. Residues: CASSVGYEQYF. The genes are TRBV5-1 and TRBJ2-7; no firm D call. Looked up from germline, CDR1 is SGHRS and CDR2 is YFSETQ. The ends were cut back, 7 bases at V and 3 bases at J, with 8 bases in the middle. The CDR3 has 11 amino acids. Full variable domain (missing parts from reference TRBV5-1 and TRBJ2-7): KAGVTQTPRYLIKTRGQQVTLSCSPISGHRSVSWYQQTPGQGLQFLFEYFSETQRNKGNFPGRFSGRQFSNSRSEMNVSTLELGDSALYLCASSVGYEQYFGPGTRLTVT.